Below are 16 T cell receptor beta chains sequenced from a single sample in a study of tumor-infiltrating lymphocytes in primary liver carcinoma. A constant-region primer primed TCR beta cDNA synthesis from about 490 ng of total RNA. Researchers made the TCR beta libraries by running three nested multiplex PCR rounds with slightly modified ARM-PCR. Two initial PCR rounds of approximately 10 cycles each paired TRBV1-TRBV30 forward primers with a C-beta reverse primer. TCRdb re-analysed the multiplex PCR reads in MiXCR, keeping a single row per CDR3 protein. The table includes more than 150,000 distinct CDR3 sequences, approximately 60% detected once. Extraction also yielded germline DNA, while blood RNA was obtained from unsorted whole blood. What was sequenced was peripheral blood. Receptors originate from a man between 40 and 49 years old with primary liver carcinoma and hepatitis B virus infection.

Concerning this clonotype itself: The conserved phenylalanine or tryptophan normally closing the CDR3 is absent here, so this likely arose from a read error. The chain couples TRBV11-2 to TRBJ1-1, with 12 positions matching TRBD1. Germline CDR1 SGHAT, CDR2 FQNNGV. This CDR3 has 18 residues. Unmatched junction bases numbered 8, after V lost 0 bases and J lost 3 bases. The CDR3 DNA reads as TGTGCCAGCAGCTTAGATGGGGACAGGGGGCGCCGATACACTGAAGCTTTCCTT. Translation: CASSLDGDRGRRYTEAFL.

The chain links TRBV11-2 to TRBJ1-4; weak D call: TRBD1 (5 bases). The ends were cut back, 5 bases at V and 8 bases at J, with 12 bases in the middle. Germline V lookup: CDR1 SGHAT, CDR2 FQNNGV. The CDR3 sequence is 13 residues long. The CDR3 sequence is CASSARGAEKLFF. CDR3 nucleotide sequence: TGTGCCAGCAGCGCAAGGGGCGCAGAAAAACTGTTTTTT.

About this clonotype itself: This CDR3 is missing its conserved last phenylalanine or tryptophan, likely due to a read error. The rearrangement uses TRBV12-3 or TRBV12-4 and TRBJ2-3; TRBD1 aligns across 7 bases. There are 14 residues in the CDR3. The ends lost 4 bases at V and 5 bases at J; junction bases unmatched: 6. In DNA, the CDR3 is TGTGCCAGCAGTTACGACAGGGTGGAAGATACGCAGTATTAT. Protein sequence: CASSYDRVEDTQYY.

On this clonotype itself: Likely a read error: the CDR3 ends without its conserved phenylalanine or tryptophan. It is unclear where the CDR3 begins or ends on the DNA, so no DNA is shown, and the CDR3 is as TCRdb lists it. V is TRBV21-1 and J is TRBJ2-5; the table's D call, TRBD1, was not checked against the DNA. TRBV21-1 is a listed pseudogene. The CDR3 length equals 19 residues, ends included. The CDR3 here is CASSKALQGEKGYQETQYL.

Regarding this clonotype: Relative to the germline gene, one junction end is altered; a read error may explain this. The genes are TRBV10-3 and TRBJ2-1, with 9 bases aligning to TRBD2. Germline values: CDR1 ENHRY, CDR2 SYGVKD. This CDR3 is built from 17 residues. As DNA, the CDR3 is TGTGCCATCAGTGAGTCGCTGGGGGTAGCGGGAGCTAATGTGCAGTTCTTC. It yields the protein CAISESLGVAGANVQFF.

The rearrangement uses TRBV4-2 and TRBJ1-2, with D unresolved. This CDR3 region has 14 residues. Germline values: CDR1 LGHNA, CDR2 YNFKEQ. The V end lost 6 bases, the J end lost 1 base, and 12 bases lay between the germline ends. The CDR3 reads CASRPTGLNYGYTF. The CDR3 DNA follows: TGTGCCAGCAGGCCTACTGGGCTTAACTATGGCTACACCTTC.

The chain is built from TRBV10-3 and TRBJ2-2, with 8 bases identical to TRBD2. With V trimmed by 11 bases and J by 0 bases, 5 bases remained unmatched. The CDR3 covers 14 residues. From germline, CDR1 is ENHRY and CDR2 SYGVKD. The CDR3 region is CASGGATNTGELFF. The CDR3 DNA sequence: TGTGCCTCCGGGGGGGCTACGAACACCGGGGAGCTGTTTTTT.

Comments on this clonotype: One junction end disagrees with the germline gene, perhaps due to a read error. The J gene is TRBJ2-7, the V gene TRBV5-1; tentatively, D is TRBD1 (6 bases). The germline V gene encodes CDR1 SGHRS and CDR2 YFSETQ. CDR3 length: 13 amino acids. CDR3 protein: CASSLIQGYEQHF. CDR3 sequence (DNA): TGCGCCAGCAGCTTGATTCAGGGGTACGAGCAGCACTTC.

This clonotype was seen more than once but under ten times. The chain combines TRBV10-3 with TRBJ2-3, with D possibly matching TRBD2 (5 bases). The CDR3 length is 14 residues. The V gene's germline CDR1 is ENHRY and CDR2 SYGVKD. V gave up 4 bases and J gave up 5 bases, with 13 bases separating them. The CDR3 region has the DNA TGTGCCATCAGTGCGGTTCTAGAGGGAGATACGCAGTATTTT. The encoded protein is CAISAVLEGDTQYF.

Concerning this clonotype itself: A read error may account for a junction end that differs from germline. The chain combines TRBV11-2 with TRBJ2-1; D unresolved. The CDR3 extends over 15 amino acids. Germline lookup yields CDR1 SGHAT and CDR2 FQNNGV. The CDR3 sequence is CACSSRHVGYNEQFF. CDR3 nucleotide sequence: TGTGCCTGCAGCTCTAGACACGTCGGATACAATGAGCAATTCTTC.

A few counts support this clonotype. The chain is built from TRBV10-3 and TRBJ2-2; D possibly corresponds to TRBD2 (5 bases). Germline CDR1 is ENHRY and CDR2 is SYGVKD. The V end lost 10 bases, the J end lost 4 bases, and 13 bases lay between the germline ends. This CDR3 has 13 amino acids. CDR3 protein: CASDSGGTGELFF. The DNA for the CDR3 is TGTGCCAGCGACTCAGGAGGCACCGGGGAGCTGTTTTTT.

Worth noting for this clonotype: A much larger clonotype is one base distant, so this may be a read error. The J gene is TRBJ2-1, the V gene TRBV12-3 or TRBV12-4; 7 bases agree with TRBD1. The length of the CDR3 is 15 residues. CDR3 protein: CASSPTGTDDNGQFF. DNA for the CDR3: TGTGCCAGCAGCCCCACCGGGACAGATGACAATGGGCAGTTCTTC.

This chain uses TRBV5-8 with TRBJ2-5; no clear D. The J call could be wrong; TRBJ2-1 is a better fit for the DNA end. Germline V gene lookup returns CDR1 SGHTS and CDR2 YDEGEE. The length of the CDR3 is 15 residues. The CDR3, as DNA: TGTGCCAGCAGCTTCACCCTGGTCCATAGCAATGAGCAGTTCTTC. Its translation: CASSFTLVHSNEQFF.

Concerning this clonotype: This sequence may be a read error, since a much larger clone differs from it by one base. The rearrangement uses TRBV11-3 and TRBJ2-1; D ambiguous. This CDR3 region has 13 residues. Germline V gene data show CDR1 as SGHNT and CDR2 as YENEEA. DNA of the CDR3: TGTGCCAGCGGCTTAGAAGCACCAGCTGAGCAGTTCTTC. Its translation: CASGLEAPAEQFF.

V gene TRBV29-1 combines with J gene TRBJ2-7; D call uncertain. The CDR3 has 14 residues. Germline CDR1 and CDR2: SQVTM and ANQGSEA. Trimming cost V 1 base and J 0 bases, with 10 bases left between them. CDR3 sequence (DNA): TGCAGCGTTGAAGGAGTAGTTAACTCCTACGAGCAGTACTTC. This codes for CSVEGVVNSYEQYF.

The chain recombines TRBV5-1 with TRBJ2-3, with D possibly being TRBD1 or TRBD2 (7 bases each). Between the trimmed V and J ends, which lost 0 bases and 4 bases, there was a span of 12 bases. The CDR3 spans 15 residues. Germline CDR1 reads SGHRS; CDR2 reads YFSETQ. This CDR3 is CASSLEQGRADTQYF. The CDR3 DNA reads TGCGCCAGCAGCTTGGAACAGGGGAGGGCAGATACGCAGTATTTT.